The sequence of this T cell receptor beta chain was determined in a study of cytomegalovirus exposure and HLA in healthy donors. Germline V gene data show CDR1 as SEHNR and CDR2 as FQNEAQ (reference sequence). Trimming left V 1 base short and J 3 bases short, with 13 bases between. The length of the CDR3 is 15 residues. The PCR had 60 Vbeta and 13 Jbeta primers. Method: immunoSEQ multiplex PCR; TCRdb's copy keeps in-frame clones and lacks some. The data contain over 150,000 clones, 77% of them seen just once; the ten biggest clones take up roughly 2.6%. The chain employs TRBV7-9 and TRBJ2-7, with D maybe TRBD2 (6 bases). The sample comprised PBMCs. The clonotype comes from a woman aged 40 to 50 in good health and CMV-seropositive. The CDR3 sequence: CASSLDGSPLYEQYF. CDR3 in DNA: TGTGCCAGCAGCTTAGACGGGAGCCCCCTCTACGAGCAGTACTTC.